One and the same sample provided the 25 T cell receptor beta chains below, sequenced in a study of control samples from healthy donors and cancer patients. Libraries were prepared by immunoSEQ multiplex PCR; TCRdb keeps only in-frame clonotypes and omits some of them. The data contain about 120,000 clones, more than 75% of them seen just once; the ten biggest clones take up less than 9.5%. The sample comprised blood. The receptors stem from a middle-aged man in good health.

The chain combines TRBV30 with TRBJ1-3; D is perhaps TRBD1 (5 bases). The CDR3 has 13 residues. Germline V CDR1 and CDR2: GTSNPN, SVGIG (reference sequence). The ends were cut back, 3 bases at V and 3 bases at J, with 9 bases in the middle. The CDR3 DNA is TGTGCCTGGAGGAGGAGGGGTGGAAACACCATATATTTT. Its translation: CAWRRRGGNTIYF.

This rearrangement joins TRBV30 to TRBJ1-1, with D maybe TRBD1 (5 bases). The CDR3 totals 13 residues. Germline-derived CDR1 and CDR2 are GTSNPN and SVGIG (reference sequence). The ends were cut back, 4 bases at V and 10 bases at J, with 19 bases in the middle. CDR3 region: CAWISLGVRGAFF. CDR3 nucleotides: TGTGCCTGGATCTCACTGGGGGTCCGCGGAGCTTTCTTT.

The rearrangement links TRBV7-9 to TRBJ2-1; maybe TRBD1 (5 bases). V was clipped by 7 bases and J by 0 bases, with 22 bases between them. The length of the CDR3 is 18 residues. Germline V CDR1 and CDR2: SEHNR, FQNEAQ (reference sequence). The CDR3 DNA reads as TGTGCCAGCATCAGTGGAAGGCTTGGACAAGCCTCCTACAATGAGCAGTTCTTC. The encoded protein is CASISGRLGQASYNEQFF.

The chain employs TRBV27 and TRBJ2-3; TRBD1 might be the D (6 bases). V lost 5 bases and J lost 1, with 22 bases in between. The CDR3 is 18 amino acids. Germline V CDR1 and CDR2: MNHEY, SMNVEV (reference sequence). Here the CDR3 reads CASSIRPWDTGRTDTQYF. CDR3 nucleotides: TGTGCCAGCAGTATTCGACCCTGGGACACGGGGCGCACAGATACGCAGTATTTT.

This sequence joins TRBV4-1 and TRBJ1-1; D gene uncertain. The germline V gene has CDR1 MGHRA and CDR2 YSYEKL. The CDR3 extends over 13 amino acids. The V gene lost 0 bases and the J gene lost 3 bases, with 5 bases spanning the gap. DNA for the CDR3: TGCGCCAGCAGCCAAGATCAATACACTGAAGCTTTCTTT. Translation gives CASSQDQYTEAFF.

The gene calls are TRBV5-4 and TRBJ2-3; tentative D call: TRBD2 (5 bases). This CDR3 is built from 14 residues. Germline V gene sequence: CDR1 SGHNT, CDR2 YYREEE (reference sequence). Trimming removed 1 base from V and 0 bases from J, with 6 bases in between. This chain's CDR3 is CASSLRGSTDTQYF. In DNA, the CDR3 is TGTGCCAGCAGCTTGCGGGGTAGCACAGATACGCAGTATTTT.

The CDR3 coding sequence is TGCGCCAGGCATTATTGGGGGACAGGGGCAGAAGATACGCAGTATTTT. It translates to CARHYWGTGAEDTQYF. This chain joins TRBV4-1 and TRBJ2-3; the match to TRBD1 covers 10 bases. The junction had 14 bases not matched to a gene; V was cut back by 9 bases and J by 5 bases. CDR1 and CDR2 from the germline V gene are MGHRA and YSYEKL. CDR3 length: 16 amino acids.

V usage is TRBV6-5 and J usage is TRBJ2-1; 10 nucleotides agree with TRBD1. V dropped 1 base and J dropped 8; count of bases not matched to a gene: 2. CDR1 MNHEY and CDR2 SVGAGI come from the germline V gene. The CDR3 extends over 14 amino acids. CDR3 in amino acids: CASSYWDRGYEQFF. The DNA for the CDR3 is TGTGCCAGCAGTTACTGGGACAGGGGATATGAGCAGTTCTTC.

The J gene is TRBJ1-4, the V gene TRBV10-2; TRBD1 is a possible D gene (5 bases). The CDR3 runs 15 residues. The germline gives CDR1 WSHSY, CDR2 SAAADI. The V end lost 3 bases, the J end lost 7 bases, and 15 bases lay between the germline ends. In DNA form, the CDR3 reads TGCGCCAGCAGTGAATGGTCGGGGCGTACTGAAAAACTGTTTTTT. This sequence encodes CASSEWSGRTEKLFF.

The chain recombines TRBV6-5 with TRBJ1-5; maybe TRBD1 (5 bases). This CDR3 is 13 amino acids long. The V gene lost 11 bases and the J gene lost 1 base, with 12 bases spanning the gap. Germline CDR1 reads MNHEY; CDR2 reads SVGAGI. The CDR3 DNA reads TGTGCCGGGGCAGAGGGAAGCAATCAGCCCCAGCATTTT. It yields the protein CAGAEGSNQPQHF.

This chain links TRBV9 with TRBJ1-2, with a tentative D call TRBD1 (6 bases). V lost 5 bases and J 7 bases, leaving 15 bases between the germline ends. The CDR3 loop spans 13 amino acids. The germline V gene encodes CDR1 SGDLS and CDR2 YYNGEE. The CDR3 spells CASSYREQGGYTF. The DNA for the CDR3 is TGTGCCAGCAGTTACAGGGAGCAGGGTGGCTACACCTTC.

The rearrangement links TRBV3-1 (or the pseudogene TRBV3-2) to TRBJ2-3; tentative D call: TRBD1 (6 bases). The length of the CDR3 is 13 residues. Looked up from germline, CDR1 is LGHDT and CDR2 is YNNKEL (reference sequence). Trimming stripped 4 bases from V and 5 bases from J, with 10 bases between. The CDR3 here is CASSRIGGDTQYF. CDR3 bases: TGTGCCAGCAGCCGGATAGGGGGAGATACGCAGTATTTT.

The CDR3 sequence is CASSLVSGHSNQPQHF. The DNA of the CDR3 is TGTGCCAGCAGCTTAGTGTCAGGGCATAGCAATCAGCCCCAGCATTTT. The J gene is TRBJ1-5, the V gene TRBV7-2, with D possibly being TRBD1 (5 bases). Trimming took 1 base from V and 0 from J, leaving 10 bases between them. The CDR3 runs to 16 residues. Germline values: CDR1 SGHTA, CDR2 FQGNSA. The whole variable domain, remainder taken from reference TRBV7-2 and TRBJ1-5, is GAGVSQSPSNKVTEKGKDVELRCDPISGHTALYWYRQSLGQGLEFLIYFQGNSAPDKSGLPSDRFSAERTGGSVSTLTIQRTQQEDSAVYLCASSLVSGHSNQPQHFGDGTRLSIL.

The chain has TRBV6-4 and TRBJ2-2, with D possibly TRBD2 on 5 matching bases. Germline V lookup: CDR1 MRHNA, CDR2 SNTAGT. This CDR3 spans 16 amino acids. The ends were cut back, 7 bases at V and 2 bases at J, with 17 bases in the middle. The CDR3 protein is CASTMTNGINTGELFF. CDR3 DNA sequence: TGTGCCAGCACTATGACAAACGGGATAAACACCGGGGAGCTGTTTTTT.

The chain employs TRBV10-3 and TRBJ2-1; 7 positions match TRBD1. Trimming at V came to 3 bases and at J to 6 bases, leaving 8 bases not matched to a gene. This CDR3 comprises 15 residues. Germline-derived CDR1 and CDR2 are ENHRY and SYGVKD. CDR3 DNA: TGTGCCATCAGTGATTTTCCTAGGGGGCCCAATGAGCAGTTCTTC. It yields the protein CAISDFPRGPNEQFF.

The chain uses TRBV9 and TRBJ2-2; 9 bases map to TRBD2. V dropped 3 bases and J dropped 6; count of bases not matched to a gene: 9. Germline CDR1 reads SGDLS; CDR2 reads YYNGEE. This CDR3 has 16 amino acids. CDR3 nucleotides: TGTGCCAGCAGCGGACGAGCGGGGGGCTTTCCCGGGGAGCTGTTTTTT. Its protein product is CASSGRAGGFPGELFF.

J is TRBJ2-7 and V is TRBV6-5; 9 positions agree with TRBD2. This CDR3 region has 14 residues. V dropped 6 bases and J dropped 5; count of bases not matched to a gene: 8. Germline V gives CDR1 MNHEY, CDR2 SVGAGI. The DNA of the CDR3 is TGTGCCAGCAGATCCCTAGCGGGGTTTAACGAGCAGTACTTC. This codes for CASRSLAGFNEQYF.

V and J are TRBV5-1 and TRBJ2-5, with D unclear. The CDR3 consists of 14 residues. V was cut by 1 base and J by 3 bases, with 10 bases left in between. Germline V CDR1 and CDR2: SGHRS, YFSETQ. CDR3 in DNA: TGCGCCAGCAGCTTGAGCACTGCCAAAGAGACCCAGTACTTC. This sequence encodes CASSLSTAKETQYF.

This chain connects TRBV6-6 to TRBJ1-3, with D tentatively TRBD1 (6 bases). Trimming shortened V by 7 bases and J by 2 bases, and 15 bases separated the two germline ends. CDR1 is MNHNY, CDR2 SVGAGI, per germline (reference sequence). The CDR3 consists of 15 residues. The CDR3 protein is CASIGGGRAGNTIYF. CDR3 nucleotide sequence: TGTGCCAGCATTGGGGGGGGGCGCGCTGGAAACACCATATATTTT.

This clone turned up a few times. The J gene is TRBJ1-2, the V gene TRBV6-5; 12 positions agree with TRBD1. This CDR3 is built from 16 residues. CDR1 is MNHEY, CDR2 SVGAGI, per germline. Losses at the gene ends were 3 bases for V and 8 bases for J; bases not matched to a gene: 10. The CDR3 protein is CASSYGDRGQPGGYTF. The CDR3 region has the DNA TGTGCCAGCAGTTATGGGGACAGGGGGCAACCGGGAGGCTACACCTTC.

This CDR3 reads CASSEGTSAGELFF. CDR3 sequence (DNA): TGTGCCAGCAGTGAGGGGACTAGCGCCGGGGAGCTGTTTTTT. V gene TRBV6-4 combines with J gene TRBJ2-2; the match to TRBD2 covers 10 bases. Germline CDR1 MRHNA, CDR2 SNTAGT. This CDR3 contains 14 residues. V gave up 3 bases and J gave up 6 bases; unmatched junction bases: 1.

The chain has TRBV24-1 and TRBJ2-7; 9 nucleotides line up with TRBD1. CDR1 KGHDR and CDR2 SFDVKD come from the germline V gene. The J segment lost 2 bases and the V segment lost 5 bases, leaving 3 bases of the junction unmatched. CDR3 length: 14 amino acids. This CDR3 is CATSGTGAPYEQYF. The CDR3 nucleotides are TGTGCCACCAGTGGGACAGGGGCACCCTACGAGCAGTACTTC.

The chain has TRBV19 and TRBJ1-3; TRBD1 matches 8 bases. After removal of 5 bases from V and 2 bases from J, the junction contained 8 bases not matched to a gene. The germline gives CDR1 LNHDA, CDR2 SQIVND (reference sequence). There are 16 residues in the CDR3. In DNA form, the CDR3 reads TGTGCCAGTAGTCCAATAGACAGGGGCCCTGGAAACACCATATATTTT. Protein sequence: CASSPIDRGPGNTIYF.

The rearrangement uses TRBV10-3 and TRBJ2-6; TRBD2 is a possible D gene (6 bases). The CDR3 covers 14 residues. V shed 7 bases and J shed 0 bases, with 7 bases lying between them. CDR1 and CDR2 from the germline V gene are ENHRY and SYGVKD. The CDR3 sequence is CAITGDSGANVLTF. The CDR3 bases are TGTGCCATCACGGGGGACTCTGGGGCCAACGTCCTGACTTTC.

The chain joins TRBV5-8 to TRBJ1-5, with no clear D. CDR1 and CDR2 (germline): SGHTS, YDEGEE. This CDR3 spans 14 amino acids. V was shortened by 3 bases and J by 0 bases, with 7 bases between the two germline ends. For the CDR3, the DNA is TGTGCCAGCAGCTCAGGTTATAGCAATCAGCCCCAGCATTTT. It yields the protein CASSSGYSNQPQHF.